This T cell receptor (beta chain) originates from a study of PD-1 blockade in classical Hodgkin lymphoma. General observations from the study: Repertoires differed for reasons still undefined, possibly disease activity or prior therapy. By C4D1, CD4+ diversity increased significantly, especially in complete responders.

There was relapse after autologous stem cell transplantation in every patient, and there was variation in brentuximab vedotin exposure. Comments on this clone: Its matching antigen is unknown.

Generated by immunoSEQ multiplex PCR, the TCRdb table keeps only in-frame clones and is missing some. Of tens of thousands of clones in the sample, over 65% were seen once. The V end lost 2 bases, the J end lost 2 bases, and 7 bases lay between the germline ends. Germline loops: CDR1 SGHAT, CDR2 FQNNGV. The CDR3 runs to 13 residues. This specimen consisted of peripheral blood mononuclear cells (PBMCs), obtained at baseline. The chain carries TRBV11-2 and TRBJ2-7; D remains ambiguous. The source of this sequence is a human donor with classical Hodgkin lymphoma. As DNA, the CDR3 is TGTGCCAGCAGCTTATCGGAGCCCTACGAGCAGTACTTC. Amino acid sequence: CASSLSEPYEQYF.